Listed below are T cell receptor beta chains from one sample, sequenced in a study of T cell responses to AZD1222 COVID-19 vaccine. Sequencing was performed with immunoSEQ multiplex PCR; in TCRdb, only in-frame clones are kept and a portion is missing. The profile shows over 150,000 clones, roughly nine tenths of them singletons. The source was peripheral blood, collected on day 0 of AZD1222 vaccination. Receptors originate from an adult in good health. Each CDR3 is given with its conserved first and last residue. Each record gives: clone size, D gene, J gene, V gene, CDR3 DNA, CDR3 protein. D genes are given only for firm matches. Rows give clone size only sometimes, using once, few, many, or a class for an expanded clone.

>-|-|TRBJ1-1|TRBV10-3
TGTGCCATCAGTGATTTTATGAACACTGAAGCTTTCTTT
CAISDFMNTEAFF
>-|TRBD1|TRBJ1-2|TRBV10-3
TGTGCCATCAGTGACAGGACAGGCAGTTATGGCTACACCTTC
CAISDRTGSYGYTF
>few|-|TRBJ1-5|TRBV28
TGTGCCAGCAGTTTGCCAGGAGGGAGCAATCAGCCCCAGCATTTT
CASSLPGGSNQPQHF
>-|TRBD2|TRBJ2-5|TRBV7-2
TGTGCCAGCAGCTCCGGACTAGCGGGGGGGCCGGGTGAGACCCAGTACTTC
CASSSGLAGGPGETQYF
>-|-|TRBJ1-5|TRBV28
TGTGCCAGCAGCGGCGGAGGGATCGGGCAGCCCCAGCATTTT
CASSGGGIGQPQHF
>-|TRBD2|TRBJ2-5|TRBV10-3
TGTGCCATCAGTGCCAGCGGGGGGACGGGGGAGACCCAGTACTTC
CAISASGGTGETQYF
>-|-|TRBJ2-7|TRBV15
TGTGCCACCAGCAGGAGGACGGGTACCTACGAGCAGTACTTC
CATSRRTGTYEQYF
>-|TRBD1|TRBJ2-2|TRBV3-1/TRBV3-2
TGTGCCAGCAGCTCCACAGGGGACGGGGAGCTGTTTTTT
CASSSTGDGELFF
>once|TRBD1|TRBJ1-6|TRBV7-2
TGTGCCAGCAGCGGCAGGACAGGGGCGAGCTCCTATAATTCACCCCTCCACTTT
CASSGRTGASSYNSPLHF
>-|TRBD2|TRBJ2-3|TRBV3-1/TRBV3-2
TGTGCCAGCAGCCGGACTAGCGGGGGGTCCACAGATACGCAGTATTTT
CASSRTSGGSTDTQYF
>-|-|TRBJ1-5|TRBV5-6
TGTGCCAGCAGCCCAGCCGATCAGCCCCAGCATTTT
CASSPADQPQHF
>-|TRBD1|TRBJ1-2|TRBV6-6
TGTGCCAGCTCGAGGACAGGGGGCGACTATGGCTACACCTTC
CASSRTGGDYGYTF
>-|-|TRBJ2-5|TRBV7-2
TGTGCCAGCAGCTTAGGCTTCCGCCAAGAGACCCAGTACTTC
CASSLGFRQETQYF
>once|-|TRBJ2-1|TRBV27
TGTGCCAGCGGAACTAAGAGGTACAACAATGAGCAGTTCTTC
CASGTKRYNNEQFF
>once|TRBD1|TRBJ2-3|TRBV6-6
TGTGCCAGCAGTTACTCGTGGACAGGGGACACAGATACGCAGTATTTT
CASSYSWTGDTDTQYF
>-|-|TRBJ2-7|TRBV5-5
TGTGCCAGCAGCCCGGTTCCTCCGCTCTACGAGCAGTACTTC
CASSPVPPLYEQYF
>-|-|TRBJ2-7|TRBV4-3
TGCGCCAGCAGCCAAGAGCGAGACTACGAGCAGTACTTC
CASSQERDYEQYF
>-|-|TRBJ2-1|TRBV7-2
TGTGCCAGCAGCTTAGGACTTTTCACTAATGAGCAGTTCTTC
CASSLGLFTNEQFF
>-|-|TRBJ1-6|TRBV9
TGTGCCAGCAGCCTCGGGGTCAGGGGTCATTCACCCCTCCACTTT
CASSLGVRGHSPLHF
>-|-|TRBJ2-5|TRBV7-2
TGTGCCAGCAGCTTAGAGGATCGAGCGGTTGAGACCCAGTACTTC
CASSLEDRAVETQYF
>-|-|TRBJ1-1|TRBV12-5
TGTGCTAGTGGTTTGGTACAGGGAGGTTACACTGAAGCTTTCTTT
CASGLVQGGYTEAFF
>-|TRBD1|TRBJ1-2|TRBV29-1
TGCAGCGTTCGGGACAGGGCGGATGGCTACACCTTC
CSVRDRADGYTF
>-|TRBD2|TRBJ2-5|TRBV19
TGTGCCAGTAGTTCAAAGAGGGGACTAGCGCCAAAAGAGACCCAGTACTTC
CASSSKRGLAPKETQYF
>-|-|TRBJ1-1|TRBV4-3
TGCGCCAGCAGCCAAGATATTAGGGGCACAGAAGCTTTCTTT
CASSQDIRGTEAFF
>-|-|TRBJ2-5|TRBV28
TGTGCCAGCAGTATACCCCAGGGGGGCCAAGAGACCCAGTACTTC
CASSIPQGGQETQYF
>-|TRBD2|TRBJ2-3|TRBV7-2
TGTGCCAGCAGCCGGGGGGCAGATACGCAGTATTTT
CASSRGADTQYF
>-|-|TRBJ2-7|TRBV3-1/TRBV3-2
TGTGCCAGCAGCCAAGGCTCCTACGAGCAGTACTTC
CASSQGSYEQYF
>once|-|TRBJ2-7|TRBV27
TGTGCCAGCAGTTTCCTTTCGGCAGGGCCCTACGAGCAGTACTTC
CASSFLSAGPYEQYF
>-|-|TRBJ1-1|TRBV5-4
TGTGCCACCCAGTCGGTAACAAGGGGTAACACTGAAGCTTTCTTT
CATQSVTRGNTEAFF
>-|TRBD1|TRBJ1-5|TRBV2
TGTGCCAGCAGCCCAACAGGGGCCCCTCAGCCCCAGCATTTT
CASSPTGAPQPQHF
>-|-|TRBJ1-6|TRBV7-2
TGTGCCAGCAGCTTAGGTACAGCGTTCTCGCCCCTCCACTTT
CASSLGTAFSPLHF
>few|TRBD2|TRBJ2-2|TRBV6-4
TGTGCCAGCGGAGGACTAGCGGGGAGCGGGGAGCTGTTTTTT
CASGGLAGSGELFF
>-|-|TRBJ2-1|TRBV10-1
TGCGCCAGCAGCCTCGGAGGTGAGCAGTTCTTC
CASSLGGEQFF
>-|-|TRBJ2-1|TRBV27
TGTGCCAGCAGTACACTCACTAACAATGAGCAGTTCTTC
CASSTLTNNEQFF
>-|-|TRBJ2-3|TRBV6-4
TGTGCCAGCAGTGACAGTGCCTCCGATACGCAGTATTTT
CASSDSASDTQYF
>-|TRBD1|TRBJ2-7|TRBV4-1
TGCGCCAGCAGCCCCGGGGGACAGGGTTTCAACGAGCAGTACTTC
CASSPGGQGFNEQYF
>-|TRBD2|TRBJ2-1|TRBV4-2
TGTGCCAGCAGCCGTAGCGGGGGGGCCATAGATAATGAGCAGTTCTTC
CASSRSGGAIDNEQFF
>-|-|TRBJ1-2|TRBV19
TGTGCCACTGCCGAAACTGGGGGCCGACCATGGGGCTACACCTTC
CATAETGGRPWGYTF
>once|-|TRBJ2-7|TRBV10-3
TGTGCCATCAGTGAGTTGGGGGCTGGTTACGAGCAGTACTTC
CAISELGAGYEQYF
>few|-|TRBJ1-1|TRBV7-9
TGTGCCAGCAGCAAGGACACAGACACTGAAGCTTTCTTT
CASSKDTDTEAFF
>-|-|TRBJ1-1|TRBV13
TGTGCCAGCAGCTTAACCGTAGAAGCTTTCTTT
CASSLTVEAFF
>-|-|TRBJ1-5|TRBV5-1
TGCGCCAGCAGTGTAGCGGGTAGCAATCAGCCCCAGCATTTT
CASSVAGSNQPQHF
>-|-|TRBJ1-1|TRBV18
TGTGCCAGCTCACCACCTACAACTACCAGAGACACTGAAGCTTTCTTT
CASSPPTTTRDTEAFF
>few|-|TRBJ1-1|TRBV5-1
TGCGCCAGCAGCCTGGGACAAGCGAACACTGAAGCTTTCTTT
CASSLGQANTEAFF
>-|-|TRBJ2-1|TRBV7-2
TGTGCCAGCAGCCCCTCAGGAGCTCGCAATGAGCAGTTCTTC
CASSPSGARNEQFF
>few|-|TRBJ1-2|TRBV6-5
TGTGCCAGCAGTCGCGAGGGGGAAAACTATGGCTACACCTTC
CASSREGENYGYTF
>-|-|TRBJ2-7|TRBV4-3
TGCGCCAGCAGCCAAGATTGGGGCAGCTCCTACGAGCAGTACTTC
CASSQDWGSSYEQYF
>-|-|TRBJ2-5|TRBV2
TGTGCCAGTCACACGGGGGGCTGGGAGACCCAGTACTTC
CASHTGGWETQYF
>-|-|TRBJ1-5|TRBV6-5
TGTGCCAGCCGCCCGGACAGAGATAGCAATCAGCCCCAGCATTTT
CASRPDRDSNQPQHF